This TCR beta chain was profiled in a study of shared clonotypes between healthy human individuals. The germline CDR1 and CDR2 sequences are LGHNA and YSLEER. This CDR3 has 15 residues. V shed 0 bases and J shed 4 bases, with 10 bases lying between them. Measured with immunoSEQ multiplex PCR; TCRdb has only the in-frame clones, and not every one. The table lists around 340,000 clones, around four fifths of them singletons. The chain couples TRBV4-3 to TRBJ1-5, with a possible D match to TRBD1 (6 bases). Sequencing was carried out using memory CD4+ T cells sorted from blood. The subset: CD45RA-negative fraction. The origin of this receptor is a man aged 30 to 45 in good health. In nucleotides, the CDR3 is TGCGCCAGCAGCCAAGACTGGCAGGGGAATCAGCCCCAGCATTTT. Amino acid sequence: CASSQDWQGNQPQHF.